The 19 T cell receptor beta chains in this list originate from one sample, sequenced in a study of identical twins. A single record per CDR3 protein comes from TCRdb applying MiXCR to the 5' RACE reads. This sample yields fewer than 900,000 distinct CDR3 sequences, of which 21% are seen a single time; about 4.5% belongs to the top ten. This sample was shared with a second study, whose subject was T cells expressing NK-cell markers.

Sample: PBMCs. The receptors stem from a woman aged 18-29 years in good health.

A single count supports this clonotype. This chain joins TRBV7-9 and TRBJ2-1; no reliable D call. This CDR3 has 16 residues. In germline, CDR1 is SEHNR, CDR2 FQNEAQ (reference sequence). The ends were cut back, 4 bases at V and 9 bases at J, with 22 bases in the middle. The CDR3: CASSSPGGGLRSEQFF. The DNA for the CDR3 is TGTGCCAGCAGCTCCCCTGGCGGTGGATTACGGAGTGAGCAGTTCTTC.

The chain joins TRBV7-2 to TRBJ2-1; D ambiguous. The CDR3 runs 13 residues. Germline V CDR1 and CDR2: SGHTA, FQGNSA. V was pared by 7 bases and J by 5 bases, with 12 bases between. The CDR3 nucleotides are TGTGCCAGCACACGTCGAGGAGACAATGAGCAGTTCTTC. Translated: CASTRRGDNEQFF.

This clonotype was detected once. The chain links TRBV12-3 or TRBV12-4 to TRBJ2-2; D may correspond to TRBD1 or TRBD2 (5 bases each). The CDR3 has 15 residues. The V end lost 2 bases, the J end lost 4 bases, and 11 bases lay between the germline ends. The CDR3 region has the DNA TGTGCCAGCAGTTTAACGGGGCTACGCACCGGGGAGCTGTTTTTT. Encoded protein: CASSLTGLRTGELFF.

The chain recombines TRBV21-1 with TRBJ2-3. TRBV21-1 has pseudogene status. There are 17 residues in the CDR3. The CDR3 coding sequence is TGTGCCAGCAGCAAATGGTTGCGGAACGACTACACAGATACGCAGTATTTT. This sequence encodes CASSKWLRNDYTDTQYF.

DNA of the CDR3: TGCAGTGCAGAGGGAATCCACGAGCAGTACTTC. Residues: CSAEGIHEQYF. The chain uses TRBV20-1 and TRBJ2-7; weak D call: TRBD2 (5 bases). V lost 6 bases, J lost 5 bases, and 11 bases lay in between. Germline lookup yields CDR1 DFQATT and CDR2 SNEGSKA (reference sequence). CDR3 length: 11 amino acids.

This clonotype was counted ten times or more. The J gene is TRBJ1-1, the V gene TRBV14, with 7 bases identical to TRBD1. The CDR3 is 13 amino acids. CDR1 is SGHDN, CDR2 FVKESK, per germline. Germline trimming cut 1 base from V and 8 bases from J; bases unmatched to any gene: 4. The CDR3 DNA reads TGTGCCAGCAGCCAAGGAGTCAGGGGGGAAGCTTTCTTT. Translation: CASSQGVRGEAFF.

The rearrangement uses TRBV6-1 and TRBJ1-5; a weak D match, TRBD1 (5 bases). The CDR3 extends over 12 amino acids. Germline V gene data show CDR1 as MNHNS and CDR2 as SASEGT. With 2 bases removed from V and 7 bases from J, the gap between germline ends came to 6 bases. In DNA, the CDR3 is TGTGCCAGCAGTGAAAGGGGCCAGCCCCAGCATTTT. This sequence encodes CASSERGQPQHF.

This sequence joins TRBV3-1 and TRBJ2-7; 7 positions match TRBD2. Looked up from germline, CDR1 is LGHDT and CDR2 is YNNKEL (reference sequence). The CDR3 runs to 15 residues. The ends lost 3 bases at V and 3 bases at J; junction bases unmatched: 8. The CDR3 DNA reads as TGTGCCAGCAGCCAGGCTAGCGGAGAATTCTACGAGCAGTACTTC. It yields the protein CASSQASGEFYEQYF.

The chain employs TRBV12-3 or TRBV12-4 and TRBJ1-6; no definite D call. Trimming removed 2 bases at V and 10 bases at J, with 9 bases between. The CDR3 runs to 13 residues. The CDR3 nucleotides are TGTGCCAGCAGTTTAAGGGAAACCTCACCCCTCCACTTT. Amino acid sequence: CASSLRETSPLHF.

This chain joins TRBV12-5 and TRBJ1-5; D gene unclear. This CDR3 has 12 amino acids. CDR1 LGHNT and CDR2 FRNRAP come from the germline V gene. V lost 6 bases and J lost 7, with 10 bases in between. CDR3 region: CASGRTWQPQHF. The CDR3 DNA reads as TGTGCTAGTGGGCGGACTTGGCAGCCCCAGCATTTT.

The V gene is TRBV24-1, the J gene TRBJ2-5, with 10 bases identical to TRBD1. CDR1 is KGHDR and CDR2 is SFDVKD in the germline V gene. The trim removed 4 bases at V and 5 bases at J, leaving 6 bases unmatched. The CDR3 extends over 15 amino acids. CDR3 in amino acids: CATSDGTGELETQYF. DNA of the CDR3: TGTGCCACCAGTGACGGGACAGGGGAATTGGAGACCCAGTACTTC.

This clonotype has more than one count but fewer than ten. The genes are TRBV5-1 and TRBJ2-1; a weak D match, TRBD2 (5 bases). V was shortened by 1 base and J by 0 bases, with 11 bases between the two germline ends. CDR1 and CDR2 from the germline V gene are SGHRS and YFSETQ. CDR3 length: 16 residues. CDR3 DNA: TGCGCCAGCAGCTTGCGGGAAAGGAGCTCCTACAATGAGCAGTTCTTC. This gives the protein CASSLRERSSYNEQFF.

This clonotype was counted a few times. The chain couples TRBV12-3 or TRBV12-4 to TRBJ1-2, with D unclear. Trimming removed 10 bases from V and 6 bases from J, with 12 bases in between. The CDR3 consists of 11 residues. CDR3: CATSDFNGYTF. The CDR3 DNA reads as TGTGCCACATCGGATTTCAATGGCTACACCTTC.

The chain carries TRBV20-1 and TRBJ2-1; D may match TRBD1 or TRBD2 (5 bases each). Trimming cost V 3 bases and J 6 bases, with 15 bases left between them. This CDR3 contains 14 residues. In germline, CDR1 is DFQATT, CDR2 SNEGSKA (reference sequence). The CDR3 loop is CSARTGPSSNEQFF. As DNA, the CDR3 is TGCAGTGCTAGGACGGGACCTAGCAGCAATGAGCAGTTCTTC.

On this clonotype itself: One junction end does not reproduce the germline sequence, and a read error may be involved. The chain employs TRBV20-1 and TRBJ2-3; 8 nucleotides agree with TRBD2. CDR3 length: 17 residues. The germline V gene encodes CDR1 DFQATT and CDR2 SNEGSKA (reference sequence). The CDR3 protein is CCARAVGGAGEMDTQYF. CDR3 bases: TGCTGTGCTAGAGCCGTAGGGGGAGCGGGAGAGATGGATACGCAGTATTTT.

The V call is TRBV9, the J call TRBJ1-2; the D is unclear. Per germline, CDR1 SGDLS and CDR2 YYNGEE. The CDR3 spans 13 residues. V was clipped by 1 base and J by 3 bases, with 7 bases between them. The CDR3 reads CASSVSGYYGYTF. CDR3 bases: TGTGCCAGCAGCGTATCGGGTTACTATGGCTACACCTTC. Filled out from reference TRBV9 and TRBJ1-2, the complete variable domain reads DSGVTQTPKHLITATGQRVTLRCSPRSGDLSVYWYQQSLDQGLQFLIQYYNGEERAKGNILERFSAQQFPDLHSELNLSSLELGDSALYFCASSVSGYYGYTFGSGTRLTVV.

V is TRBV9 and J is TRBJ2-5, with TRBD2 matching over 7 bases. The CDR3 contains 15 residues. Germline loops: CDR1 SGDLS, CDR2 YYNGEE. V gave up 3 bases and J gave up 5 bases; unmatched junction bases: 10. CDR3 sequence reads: CASSGGSGIQETQYF. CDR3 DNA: TGTGCCAGCAGCGGGGGCAGCGGGATACAGGAGACCCAGTACTTC.

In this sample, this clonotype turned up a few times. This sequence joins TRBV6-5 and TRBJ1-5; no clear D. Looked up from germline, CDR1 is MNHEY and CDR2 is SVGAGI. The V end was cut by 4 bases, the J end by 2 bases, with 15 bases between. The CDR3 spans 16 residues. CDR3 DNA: TGTGCCAGCAGTTCCTCCCTCCTTGGGGGCAATCAGCCCCAGCATTTT. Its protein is CASSSSLLGGNQPQHF.

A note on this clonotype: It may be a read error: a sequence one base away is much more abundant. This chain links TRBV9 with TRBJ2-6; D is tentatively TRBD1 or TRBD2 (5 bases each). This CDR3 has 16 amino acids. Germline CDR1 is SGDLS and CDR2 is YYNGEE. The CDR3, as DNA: TGTGCCAGCAGCCCTTCCTGGGGGTCTGGGGCCAACATCCTGACTTTC. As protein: CASSPSWGSGANILTF.